These 32 T cell receptor beta chains were all obtained from the same sample, sequenced in a study of Ad26.COV2.S vaccination and SARS-CoV-2 variants (dated by TCRdb to the early 2020s). Receptor amplification or capture employed the immunoSEQ multiplex PCR assay. TCRdb carries this immuneACCESS record with in-frame sequences only. Its versions omit some clonotypes, under half of them owing to an unresolved V gene in the studies checked, with the rest unexplained. This sample comprises over 400,000 clones, 80% to 95% of them detected only once. The top ten clonotypes cover approximately 1.7% of the sample. Per the publication, the treatment or condition label means: roughly 20 received Ad26.COV2.S at low or high dose, single or two shots; about 5 received placebo; per-sample allocation not given. Repertoires of vaccine and placebo recipients were sequenced from samples collected on day 63 after the first injection.

The source was peripheral blood, collected in a trial of Ad26.COV2.S vaccine versus placebo. All receptors come from a person aged 18-60 years who received the Ad26.COV2.S COVID-19 vaccine or a placebo.

The chain carries TRBV14 and TRBJ1-2, with D unclear. Trimming cost V 4 bases and J 1 base, with 13 bases left between them. CDR1 and CDR2 (germline): SGHDN, FVKESK. The CDR3 runs 15 residues. CDR3: CASSPLGSLNYGYTF. The DNA for the CDR3 is TGTGCCAGCAGCCCCTTGGGCAGCCTTAACTATGGCTACACCTTC.

This chain links TRBV28 with TRBJ1-3, with 8 bases matching TRBD1. The CDR3 is made up of 18 amino acids. The junction had 12 bases not matched to a gene; V was cut back by 5 bases and J by 0 bases. Germline CDR1 is MDHEN and CDR2 is SYDVKM. The CDR3 region is CASSQTGDRRSSGNTIYF. DNA for the CDR3: TGTGCCAGCAGTCAAACGGGGGACAGGCGCAGCTCTGGAAACACCATATATTTT.

This clone was seen once. The V gene is TRBV7-8, the J gene TRBJ2-5, with 9 bases identical to TRBD1. The CDR3 consists of 16 residues. With V trimmed by 3 bases and J by 5 bases, 10 bases remained unmatched. Germline CDR1 and CDR2: SGHVS and FQNEAQ. CDR3 in amino acids: CASSFPGQGVWETQYF. The CDR3 region has the DNA TGTGCCAGCAGCTTTCCGGGACAGGGAGTTTGGGAGACCCAGTACTTC.

The chain uses TRBV7-8 and TRBJ2-1, with D possibly TRBD2 on 5 matching bases. Germline V CDR1 and CDR2: SGHVS, FQNEAQ. V was shortened by 5 bases and J by 1 base, with 18 bases between the two germline ends. This CDR3 is built from 17 residues. CDR3 region: CASSRVGRVASYNEQFF. The CDR3 coding sequence is TGTGCCAGCAGCCGGGTGGGGAGAGTAGCGTCCTACAATGAGCAGTTCTTC.

V usage is TRBV24-1 and J usage is TRBJ1-5; a possible D gene is TRBD1 (5 bases). CDR3 size: 16 residues. Germline loops: CDR1 KGHDR, CDR2 SFDVKD. The V and J ends lost 7 bases and 4 bases respectively, with 19 bases between them. The CDR3 region is CATRRGTGEENQPQHF. The CDR3 coding sequence is TGTGCCACCAGGCGCGGGACTGGGGAAGAAAATCAGCCCCAGCATTTT.

The rearrangement joins TRBV5-1 to TRBJ1-4; possibly TRBD1 for D (6 bases). The CDR3 has 14 residues. V was trimmed by 3 bases and J by 4 bases, leaving 10 bases between them. Germline assignment: CDR1 SGHRS and CDR2 YFSETQ. CDR3: CASSSGHHNEKLFF. Here the CDR3 DNA reads TGCGCCAGCAGCTCGGGACACCATAATGAAAAACTGTTTTTT.

The chain employs TRBV5-6 and TRBJ1-2, with 10 bases lining up with TRBD1. The germline V gene encodes CDR1 SGHDT and CDR2 YYEEEE. V was clipped by 3 bases and J by 7 bases; unmatched bases: 15. There are 17 residues in the CDR3. The CDR3 loop reads CASSSPSGTGVGSGYTF. The CDR3 DNA reads TGTGCCAGCAGCTCCCCCTCCGGGACAGGGGTTGGTAGTGGCTACACCTTC.

The chain combines TRBV10-3 with TRBJ2-7; D assignment may be TRBD1 or TRBD2 (6 bases each). The CDR3 contains 14 residues. Germline CDR1 and CDR2: ENHRY and SYGVKD. The germline V and J ends were trimmed by 3 bases and 2 bases, with 11 bases remaining between them. CDR3 sequence reads: CAISDYGGAYEQYF. For the CDR3, the DNA is TGTGCCATCAGTGATTACGGGGGCGCCTACGAGCAGTACTTC.

The rearrangement uses TRBV29-1 and TRBJ2-7; D may be TRBD1 (8 bases). The CDR3 extends over 13 amino acids. Germline V gene data show CDR1 as SQVTM and CDR2 as ANQGSEA. V gave up 6 bases and J gave up 6 bases, with 18 bases separating them. In DNA, the CDR3 is TGCAGCGTCCCGGGGGGACAGGTCATCGAGCAGTACTTC. The encoded protein is CSVPGGQVIEQYF.

The V call is TRBV6-5, the J call TRBJ1-3; the D is unclear. The CDR3 contains 13 residues. Germline values: CDR1 MNHEY, CDR2 SVGAGI. Trimming took 2 bases from V and 3 from J, leaving 5 bases between them. The DNA of the CDR3 is TGTGCCAGCAGTTACCAAAATGGAAACACCATATATTTT. Residues: CASSYQNGNTIYF.

The rearrangement links TRBV5-1 to TRBJ2-7; 9 bases match TRBD1. V was clipped by 3 bases and J by 9 bases; unmatched bases: 10. Germline V gene data show CDR1 as SGHRS and CDR2 as YFSETQ. The CDR3 runs 14 residues. CDR3 nucleotides: TGCGCCAGCAGCTACATAGAGGGACAGGGAGGGCAGTACTTC. Its translation is CASSYIEGQGGQYF. The full variable domain, its missing parts supplied by reference TRBV5-1 and TRBJ2-7, is KAGVTQTPRYLIKTRGQQVTLSCSPISGHRSVSWYQQTPGQGLQFLFEYFSETQRNKGNFPGRFSGRQFSNSRSEMNVSTLELGDSALYLCASSYIEGQGGQYFGPGTRLTVT.

The chain is built from TRBV5-8 and TRBJ1-1; the D is unclear. The CDR3 totals 17 residues. Germline-derived CDR1 and CDR2 are SGHTS and YDEGEE. Trimming removed 4 bases at V and 1 base at J, with 20 bases between. CDR3 protein: CASSQSPPEPKNTEAFF. The CDR3, as DNA: TGTGCCAGCAGCCAGTCCCCGCCGGAGCCAAAGAACACTGAAGCTTTCTTT.

This chain connects TRBV27 to TRBJ1-2; D is unresolved. The CDR3 consists of 16 residues. V lost 0 bases and J lost 8, with 19 bases in between. Germline V lookup: CDR1 MNHEY, CDR2 SMNVEV (reference sequence). In DNA, the CDR3 is TGTGCCAGCAGTTTATCCTACGGACGAGGGAAGTCGGGCTACACCTTC. Amino acid sequence: CASSLSYGRGKSGYTF.

The genes are TRBV28 and TRBJ1-2; 7 nucleotides line up with TRBD1. V dropped 4 bases and J dropped 4; count of bases not matched to a gene: 9. The CDR3 consists of 15 residues. From germline, CDR1 is MDHEN and CDR2 SYDVKM. In DNA, the CDR3 is TGTGCCAGCAGTTCCCGCCAGGGGGTTTTCTATGGCTACACCTTC. As protein: CASSSRQGVFYGYTF.

Concerning this clone itself: This specimen includes other DNA sequences encoding the same CDR3. The rearrangement uses TRBV5-1 and TRBJ1-1, with 8 bases identical to TRBD1. Trimming took 4 bases from V and 5 from J; bases not matched to a gene: 4. The CDR3 loop spans 13 amino acids. From germline, CDR1 is SGHRS and CDR2 YFSETQ. The CDR3 bases are TGCGCCAGCAGCCAGGGGGCGGGGACTGAAGCTTTCTTT. Protein sequence: CASSQGAGTEAFF.

V and J are TRBV3-1 (or the pseudogene TRBV3-2) and TRBJ2-3, with 9 bases fitting TRBD2. Germline CDR1 LGHDT, CDR2 YNNKEL (reference sequence). The ends lost 4 bases at V and 4 bases at J; junction bases unmatched: 15. The CDR3 has 18 residues. In DNA, the CDR3 is TGTGCCAGCAGCCTCCAACTCGGTGGCGGGGGGGCCCCAGATACGCAGTATTTT. This gives the protein CASSLQLGGGGAPDTQYF.

This chain's CDR3 is CASSAPGTSNNSPLHF. The CDR3 DNA reads as TGTGCCAGCAGCGCTCCTGGGACGTCCAATAATTCACCCCTCCACTTT. This chain links TRBV9 with TRBJ1-6; possibly TRBD1 for D (5 bases). The CDR3 covers 16 residues. CDR1 is SGDLS and CDR2 is YYNGEE in the germline V gene. Trimming removed 3 bases at V and 5 bases at J, with 15 bases between. The variable domain in full, with the rest retrieved from reference TRBV9 and TRBJ1-6, is DSGVTQTPKHLITATGQRVTLRCSPRSGDLSVYWYQQSLDQGLQFLIQYYNGEERAKGNILERFSAQQFPDLHSELNLSSLELGDSALYFCASSAPGTSNNSPLHFGNGTRLTVT.

The rearrangement joins TRBV10-1 to TRBJ2-7; the D gene could be TRBD1 or TRBD2 (5 bases each). Germline-derived CDR1 and CDR2 are WNHNN and SYGVQD (reference sequence). The V and J ends lost 3 bases and 6 bases respectively, with 9 bases between them. The CDR3 contains 12 residues. The CDR3 DNA sequence: TGCGCCAGCAGTGACTCAGGGAGCGAGCAGTACTTC. Translation: CASSDSGSEQYF.

The V gene is TRBV21-1, the J gene TRBJ2-5; the D call in the table, TRBD1, was not verified against the DNA. TRBV21-1 is classified as a pseudogene. The CDR3 has 17 residues. The CDR3 spells CASSKAIEGTGEETQYF. CDR3 nucleotide sequence: TGTGCCAGCAGCAAAGCCATCGAAGGGACAGGGGAAGAGACCCAGTACTTC.

V usage is TRBV14 and J usage is TRBJ1-1; D is unresolved. Germline CDR1 reads SGHDN; CDR2 reads FVKESK. Between the trimmed V and J ends, which lost 0 bases and 1 base, there was a span of 9 bases. The CDR3 covers 15 residues. CDR3: CASSQDLHPNTEAFF. The CDR3 coding sequence is TGTGCCAGCAGCCAAGATCTACACCCGAACACTGAAGCTTTCTTT.

In DNA, the CDR3 is TGTGCCAGCAGCTTAGCAGCCGGAAACACCATATATTTT. This translates into CASSLAAGNTIYF. This sequence joins TRBV7-9 and TRBJ1-3; D call uncertain. The CDR3 is made up of 13 amino acids. V was trimmed by 0 bases and J by 4 bases, leaving 4 bases between them. Looked up from germline, CDR1 is SEHNR and CDR2 is FQNEAQ (reference sequence). Based on the CDR3 plus reference TRBV7-9 and TRBJ1-3, the full variable domain is DTGVSQNPRHKITKRGQNVTFRCDPISEHNRLYWYRQTLGQGPEFLTYFQNEAQLEKSRLLSDRFSAERPKGSFSTLEIQRTEQGDSAMYLCASSLAAGNTIYFGEGSWLTVV.

The chain carries TRBV5-5 and TRBJ2-7, with 8 bases fitting TRBD1. CDR3 size: 15 residues. Trimming cost V 4 bases and J 4 bases; bases outside gene matches: 10. CDR1 is SGHKS and CDR2 is YYEKEE in the germline V gene (reference sequence). The CDR3 DNA reads TGTGCCAGCAGCCGAATTTCTACAGGGGGGTACGAGCAGTACTTC. It encodes CASSRISTGGYEQYF.

The V and J genes are TRBV27 and TRBJ2-1, with 7 nucleotides matching TRBD2. Germline CDR1 and CDR2: MNHEY and SMNVEV (reference sequence). This CDR3 is 14 amino acids long. J was trimmed by 4 bases and V by 5 bases; bases with no gene match: 5. The CDR3 DNA reads TGTGCCAGCAGTGGGGGGGGAGATTACAATGAGCAGTTCTTC. This gives the protein CASSGGGDYNEQFF.

The chain is built from TRBV19 and TRBJ2-3; tentatively, D is TRBD2 (5 bases). The CDR3 loop spans 15 amino acids. CDR1 LNHDA and CDR2 SQIVND come from the germline V gene (reference sequence). V lost 3 bases and J lost 0, with 10 bases in between. DNA for the CDR3: TGTGCCAGTAGTATGGCGGCGGGCAGCACAGATACGCAGTATTTT. Encoded protein: CASSMAAGSTDTQYF.

The J gene is TRBJ2-4, the V gene TRBV7-9, with TRBD1 matching 10 bases. V lost 4 bases to trimming and J lost 16 bases; unmatched junction nucleotides: 10. There are 13 residues in the CDR3. CDR1 and CDR2 from the germline V gene are SEHNR and FQNEAQ (reference sequence). The CDR3 sequence is CASSSLSGTGEYF. The CDR3 DNA sequence: TGTGCCAGCAGCTCTCTTTCCGGGACAGGGGAATACTTC.

This clone was seen a few times. The chain combines TRBV14 with TRBJ2-3; TRBD2 is a possible D gene (6 bases). CDR3 length: 18 residues. Trimming cost V 0 bases and J 0 bases, with 16 bases left between them. CDR1 SGHDN and CDR2 FVKESK come from the germline V gene. As DNA, the CDR3 is TGTGCCAGCAGCCAAGATTCCCCGTGGCTAGCGAGCACAGATACGCAGTATTTT. This translates into CASSQDSPWLASTDTQYF.

The chain is built from TRBV28 and TRBJ1-6; 7 nucleotides match TRBD1. Trimming at V came to 7 bases and at J to 0 bases, leaving 3 bases not matched to a gene. Germline lookup yields CDR1 MDHEN and CDR2 SYDVKM. The CDR3 consists of 15 residues. CDR3 amino acids: CASTRDSSYNSPLHF. DNA of the CDR3: TGTGCCAGCACTCGGGACAGCTCCTATAATTCACCCCTCCACTTT.

The chain combines TRBV7-9 with TRBJ2-3, with 13 bases fitting TRBD2. CDR1 is SEHNR and CDR2 is FQNEAQ in the germline V gene (reference sequence). There are 17 residues in the CDR3. V was clipped by 5 bases and J by 2 bases; unmatched bases: 7. DNA of the CDR3: TGTGCCAGCAGCCCCGGACTAGCGGGGGCGAACACAGATACGCAGTATTTT. Residues: CASSPGLAGANTDTQYF.

CDR3 bases: TGTGCCAGCAGCCAAGATCCAGCGGGGGGGACTGATACGCAGTATTTT. Protein product: CASSQDPAGGTDTQYF. This chain uses TRBV3-1 (or the pseudogene TRBV3-2) with TRBJ2-3; TRBD2 matches at 10 bases. CDR3 length: 16 amino acids. Germline-derived CDR1 and CDR2 are LGHDT and YNNKEL (reference sequence). Trimming cost V 0 bases and J 6 bases; bases outside gene matches: 6.

V usage is TRBV5-4 and J usage is TRBJ1-1; perhaps TRBD1 as D (6 bases). CDR3 length: 14 residues. Germline CDR1 SGHNT, CDR2 YYREEE (reference sequence). Trimming stripped 4 bases from V and 10 bases from J, with 20 bases between. The CDR3 is CASSPGGSISAAFF. CDR3 sequence (DNA): TGTGCCAGCAGCCCTGGGGGCTCGATCTCGGCAGCTTTCTTT.

CDR3 nucleotides: TGTGCCATCAGTGTGCGTCTTGGGGTCTATGGCTACACCTTC. It yields the protein CAISVRLGVYGYTF. V gene TRBV10-3 combines with J gene TRBJ1-2, with D unresolved. V was trimmed by 4 bases and J by 4 bases, leaving 13 bases between them. Germline CDR1 and CDR2: ENHRY and SYGVKD. The CDR3 is made up of 14 amino acids.

Notes on this clone: The same CDR3 arises from other DNA sequences in this sample as well. This rearrangement joins TRBV5-6 to TRBJ2-3; tentative D call: TRBD1 (5 bases). V was trimmed by 2 bases and J by 1 base, leaving 11 bases between them. CDR1 is SGHDT, CDR2 YYEEEE, per germline. The CDR3 loop spans 15 amino acids. The CDR3 sequence is CASSFRRTRTDTQYF. The CDR3 coding sequence is TGTGCCAGCAGCTTCCGGCGGACACGCACAGATACGCAGTATTTT.